This is a list of T cell receptor beta chains from one sample in a study of blood T cell repertoires in COVID-19. Clones were read by immunoSEQ multiplex PCR, and TCRdb kept only the in-frame ones, dropping some. The table includes about 210,000 clones, roughly 84% detected once. Input material: PBMCs or T cells enriched from blood (not recorded which). The receptor source for this set is a young woman who had been exposed to COVID-19. Both conserved end residues are part of each CDR3. The order of the fields is D gene, clone size, J gene, V gene, CDR3 protein, CDR3 DNA. The D gene is left open where the match is weak. A clone size is listed for some rows: how often the clone was seen (once, few, many), or a class if it is expanded.

TRBD2 once TRBJ2-1 TRBV7-6 CASSSNGGGLRVSYNEQFF TGTGCCAGCAGTTCCAACGGCGGGGGGCTGAGAGTCTCCTACAATGAGCAGTTCTTC
TRBD1 . TRBJ2-7 TRBV30 CAWSNPGTGSYEQYF TGTGCCTGGAGTAATCCCGGGACAGGCTCCTACGAGCAGTACTTC
. . TRBJ1-1 TRBV19 CASSIIQGYTEAFF TGTGCCAGTAGTATCATCCAGGGGTACACTGAAGCTTTCTTT
. . TRBJ2-7 TRBV12-5 CASSLAEVYEQYF TGTGCTAGTTCCCTGGCTGAGGTCTACGAGCAGTACTTC
TRBD1 . TRBJ1-2 TRBV19 CASSMRGQSNYGYTF TGTGCCAGTAGTATGAGGGGGCAGTCCAACTATGGCTACACCTTC
. . TRBJ1-5 TRBV9 CASSVGGGNNQPQHF TGTGCCAGCAGCGTAGGTGGAGGGAACAATCAGCCCCAGCATTTT
. once TRBJ1-4 TRBV13 CASSSRGGGNEKLFF TGTGCCAGCAGCTCCCGCGGGGGAGGGAATGAAAAACTGTTTTTT
. . TRBJ1-2 TRBV27 CASSVGYRGGTWSFPNYGYTF TGTGCCAGCAGTGTTGGGTATCGGGGGGGGACCTGGTCTTTTCCAAACTATGGCTACACCTTC
TRBD1 . TRBJ2-7 TRBV4-3 CASSPPPGGSSYEQYF TGCGCCAGCAGCCCCCCTCCAGGGGGCTCCTCCTACGAGCAGTACTTC
TRBD2 . TRBJ2-1 TRBV7-6 CASSLQSARASGALYNEQFF TGTGCCAGCAGCTTACAATCGGCTAGGGCTAGCGGGGCACTTTACAATGAGCAGTTCTTC
. . TRBJ2-3 TRBV18 CASSPPTRSTQYF TGTGCCAGCTCACCACCGACAAGAAGTACGCAGTATTTT
. . TRBJ2-5 TRBV6-2/TRBV6-3 CASSVQGPKEETQYF TGTGCCAGCAGCGTACAGGGTCCTAAAGAAGAGACCCAGTACTTC
. once TRBJ1-2 TRBV2 CASSEVNTARGYTF TGTGCCAGCAGTGAGGTCAATACCGCCCGGGGCTACACCTTC
. . TRBJ1-5 TRBV19 CASSAKRGESQHF TGTGCCAGTAGTGCCAAAAGGGGTGAGTCCCAGCATTTT
. few TRBJ1-4 TRBV23-1 CASSQNEGWDEKLFF TGCGCCAGCAGCCAAAACGAGGGATGGGATGAAAAACTGTTTTTT
TRBD2 . TRBJ2-5 TRBV19 CASSETSGGETQYF TGTGCCAGTAGTGAGACTAGCGGGGGTGAGACCCAGTACTTC
TRBD2 . TRBJ2-5 TRBV7-2 CASSSGGETIETQYF TGTGCCAGCAGCTCCGGGGGGGAGACGATTGAGACCCAGTACTTC
. . TRBJ2-7 TRBV6-5 CASPRGDSLYEQYF TGTGCCAGCCCAAGGGGGGACAGCCTCTACGAGCAGTACTTC
. . TRBJ1-2 TRBV25-1 CASSELQGGYGYTF TGTGCCAGCAGTGAATTGCAGGGTGGATATGGCTACACCTTC
. . TRBJ2-3 TRBV7-2 CASSSGNTQYF TGTGCCAGCAGTTCAGGGAATACGCAGTATTTT
TRBD1 . TRBJ2-2 TRBV5-1 CASSLPGTGHTGELFF TGCGCCAGCAGCCTACCCGGGACAGGGCACACCGGGGAGCTGTTTTTT
. . TRBJ1-3 TRBV3-1/TRBV3-2 CASSQDPTRAGFGNTIYF TGTGCCAGCAGCCAAGACCCCACAAGGGCAGGGTTTGGAAACACCATATATTTT
. . TRBJ1-2 TRBV19 CASSILVANGYTF TGTGCCAGTAGTATTCTTGTGGCCAATGGCTACACCTTC
TRBD1 . TRBJ2-7 TRBV7-8 CASSKDRGSLYEQYF TGTGCCAGCAGCAAGGACAGGGGCTCCCTCTACGAGCAGTACTTC
TRBD1 . TRBJ2-1 TRBV7-7 CASSLAGGASYNEQFF TGTGCTAGCAGCTTAGCAGGGGGTGCCTCCTACAATGAGCAGTTCTTC
TRBD1 . TRBJ2-3 TRBV6-1 CASSEGTGGADTQYF TGTGCCAGCAGTGAAGGGACAGGGGGCGCAGATACGCAGTATTTT
. few TRBJ1-2 TRBV19 CASTDSEPYGYTF TGTGCCAGTACCGACAGTGAACCCTATGGCTACACCTTC
. . TRBJ1-1 TRBV5-1 CASSGQVAGVATEAFF TGCGCCAGCAGCGGTCAGGTGGCAGGGGTGGCCACTGAAGCTTTCTTT
TRBD1 . TRBJ1-3 TRBV7-8 CASSLGWDSTFSGNTIYF TGTGCCAGCAGCTTAGGATGGGACAGCACTTTCTCTGGAAACACCATATATTTT
. . TRBJ1-1 TRBV7-2 CASSLYRTGTEAFF TGTGCCAGCAGCTTATACAGAACAGGCACTGAAGCTTTCTTT
TRBD2 few TRBJ2-7 TRBV30 CAWSPGRDEQYF TGTGCCTGGAGTCCGGGGAGGGACGAGCAGTACTTC